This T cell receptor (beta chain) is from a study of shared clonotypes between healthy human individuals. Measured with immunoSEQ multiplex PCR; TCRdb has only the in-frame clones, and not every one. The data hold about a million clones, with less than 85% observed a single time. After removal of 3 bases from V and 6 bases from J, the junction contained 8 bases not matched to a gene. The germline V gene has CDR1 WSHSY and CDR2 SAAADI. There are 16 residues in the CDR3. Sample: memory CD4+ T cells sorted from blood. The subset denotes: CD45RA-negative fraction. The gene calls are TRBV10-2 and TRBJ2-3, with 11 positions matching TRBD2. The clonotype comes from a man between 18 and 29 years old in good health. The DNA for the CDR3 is TGCGCCAGCAGTGATAGGGCTAGCGGGAGGCCCGATACGCAGTATTTT. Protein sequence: CASSDRASGRPDTQYF.